These T cell receptor beta chains were read from a single sample in a study of T cell responses to AZD1222 COVID-19 vaccine. TCRdb keeps only in-frame clones here, not all; method: immunoSEQ multiplex PCR. The top ten hold more than 2% of the sample, which has about 110,000 clones, roughly 89% seen once. Sample: peripheral blood, taken 28 days after the second AZD1222 dose. These TCRs come from an adult who received the AZD1222 COVID-19 vaccine. Each CDR3 is given with its conserved first and last residue. A D gene is named only where the DNA matches it firmly. For some rows the clone size is stated as once, few or many, or as a class when expanded; others skip it.

D gene | J gene | clone size | V gene | CDR3 DNA | CDR3 protein
- | TRBJ1-3 | - | TRBV5-1 | TGCGCCAGCAGCCCGGGTCGATCGGGAAACACCATATATTTT | CASSPGRSGNTIYF
TRBD1 | TRBJ2-7 | once | TRBV4-1 | TGCGCCAGCAGCCAAGATGCCGACAGGGGGGACTACGAGCAGTACTTC | CASSQDADRGDYEQYF
- | TRBJ2-3 | - | TRBV25-1 | TGTGCCAGCAGTGCTACTTTCGGGACTAGCACAGATACGCAGTATTTT | CASSATFGTSTDTQYF
- | TRBJ1-1 | - | TRBV12-3/TRBV12-4 | TGTGCCAGCAGTTTATACGCTGAAGCTTTCTTT | CASSLYAEAFF
- | TRBJ1-5 | once | TRBV2 | TGTGCCAGCAGCGCTACCAATCAGCCCCAGCATTTT | CASSATNQPQHF
- | TRBJ2-7 | - | TRBV18 | TGTGCCAGCTCAGACACTACCTACGAGCAGTACTTC | CASSDTTYEQYF
- | TRBJ2-1 | - | TRBV5-6 | TGTGCCACCACACGAGAGGGGGAGGGCTACAATGAGCAGTTCTTC | CATTREGEGYNEQFF
- | TRBJ2-1 | - | TRBV9 | TGTGCCAGCAGCCCAGAGGCGCCCGTGGATGAGCAGTTCTTC | CASSPEAPVDEQFF
TRBD2 | TRBJ2-5 | - | TRBV7-2 | TGTGCCAGCAGCCGGACTAGCGGGGGGGCCCTTCGGGAGACCCAGTACTTC | CASSRTSGGALRETQYF
- | TRBJ1-6 | - | TRBV27 | TGTGCCAGCAGTTTAGGGGGACGTCTCACTTCACCCCTCCACTTT | CASSLGGRLTSPLHF
- | TRBJ1-5 | - | TRBV19 | TGTGCCAGTAGTCCGGGTGAGCAGCCCCAGCATTTT | CASSPGEQPQHF
TRBD1 | TRBJ2-7 | once | TRBV7-9 | TGTGCCAGCAGCTCACAGGACAGGGGGCTTTGGGAGCAGTACTTC | CASSSQDRGLWEQYF